These T cell receptor beta chains were read from a single sample in a study of monozygotic twins with inflammatory bowel disease. One entry per CDR3 protein, without DNA, is what TCRdb gives after re-calling the 5' RACE reads. Recorded for this sample: some 400,000 distinct CDR3 sequences. The sample was blood. These receptor sequences come from a human donor with ulcerative colitis or Crohn's disease, or a healthy co-twin of an affected twin (not recorded which). Both conserved end residues are part of each CDR3. Fields, in order: J gene, V gene, CDR3 protein.

TRBJ1-1	TRBV7-2	CASSLGLTEAFF
TRBJ2-2	TRBV29-1	CSVGTGMVRSTGELFF
TRBJ2-1	TRBV5-4	CASSSVYYNEQFF
TRBJ2-3	TRBV6-5	CASSYSGRNTDTQYF
TRBJ1-1	TRBV7-8	CASSLQGRREAFF
TRBJ2-1	TRBV20-1	CSARENRGYSYNEQFF
TRBJ2-2	TRBV29-1	CSGRQSGQDGELFF
TRBJ2-7	TRBV7-9	CASSPAGTGNYEQYF
TRBJ1-6	TRBV20-1	CSARVGNADSPLHF
TRBJ2-1	TRBV20-1	CSARDERLAGIYNEQFF
TRBJ2-1	TRBV5-1	CASAIGGAEGSYNEQFF
TRBJ2-4	TRBV6-1	CASSPQQGNIQYF
TRBJ2-1	TRBV11-1	CASSQYNTIDNNEQFF
TRBJ2-1	TRBV29-1	CSVYGLAELSEQFF
TRBJ1-1	TRBV7-2	CASSTRITEAFF
TRBJ1-3	TRBV7-6	CASSPPGLAGNTIYF
TRBJ2-3	TRBV27	CASSSPLSGSSDTQYF
TRBJ2-1	TRBV4-1	CASSQDGTFHYNEQFF
TRBJ2-3	TRBV5-5	CASSIGRAIDTQYF
TRBJ2-7	TRBV5-6	CASSYRDRPSYEQYF
TRBJ2-7	TRBV9	CASSVGEYRVDEQYF
TRBJ2-6	TRBV6-2/TRBV6-3	CASSYSEREARPGANVLTF
TRBJ2-5	TRBV7-2	CASSAQAGTQETQYF
TRBJ2-5	TRBV3-1	CASSVSLQGLGETLYF
TRBJ2-2	TRBV5-1	CASSLETGQLNTGELFF
TRBJ2-1	TRBV7-2	CASSMNRDSYNEQFF
TRBJ2-7	TRBV28	CASSSPLAGVSYEQYF
TRBJ2-3	TRBV20-1	CSALGLAGGKTDTQYF
TRBJ1-4	TRBV14	CASSLLSAGNEKLFF
TRBJ2-5	TRBV18	CASSQTPGQQETQYF
TRBJ2-1	TRBV29-1	CSAHRDLNEQFF
TRBJ2-5	TRBV24-1	CATSDRTGGQETQYF
TRBJ2-7	TRBV7-2	CASSLAVRTGMINEQYF
TRBJ1-2	TRBV29-1	CSARRTGGNGYTF
TRBJ2-3	TRBV12-3/TRBV12-4	CASSFGGLRADTQYF
TRBJ2-2	TRBV20-1	CSATRTGELFF
TRBJ1-5	TRBV7-9	CASSLVGPRIGNQPQHF
TRBJ1-2	TRBV7-2	CASSLEATETYGYTF
TRBJ2-3	TRBV24-1	CATSGENLRTDTQYF
TRBJ1-6	TRBV14	CASSLGTGVSPLHF
TRBJ1-4	TRBV14	CASSPRHATNEKLFF
TRBJ2-3	TRBV27	CASSFRGTRGAGSTDTQYF
TRBJ2-7	TRBV5-1	CASSLTPGRDEQYF
TRBJ1-1	TRBV5-1	CASSIQGDSVAFF
TRBJ2-1	TRBV20-1	CSARDQTSEESNNEQFF
TRBJ1-2	TRBV15	CATSTLGQGEDGYTF
TRBJ2-1	TRBV12-3/TRBV12-4	CASRGGLKNEQFF